The rows below give T cell receptor beta chains drawn from one sample of a study of response to subunit inactivated influenza vaccine. MiXCR was run by TCRdb on the RT-PCR reads, yielding one entry per CDR3 protein. This table holds 150,000 to 200,000 distinct CDR3 sequences, around 12% found once. This sample was also put to use in a study of T cells expressing NK-cell markers.

The sequencing used CD8+ T cells sorted from PBMCs, collected 11 to 12 days after vaccination. Receptor source: a man aged 50-60 years who received an inactivated influenza vaccine. The CDR3 runs from the conserved cysteine through the conserved F or W. A D gene is named only where the DNA matches it firmly. Expanded clones are given a class, and other clones once, few, many or no size at all.

d_gene,abundance,v_gene,j_gene,CDR3nt,CDR3aa
NA,few,TRBV11-2,TRBJ2-1,TGTGCCAGCAGCTTCCAGGGTGGGTACAATGAGCAGTTCTTC,CASSFQGGYNEQFF
TRBD1,few,TRBV27,TRBJ2-7,TGTGCCAGCACCCCATCCTATGGGGACAGAGCCTACGAGCAGTACTTC,CASTPSYGDRAYEQYF
NA,many,TRBV20-1,TRBJ2-7,TGCAGTGCTAGAGTTCTGGGGCAGGGATCAGACGAGCAGTACTTC,CSARVLGQGSDEQYF
TRBD2,few,TRBV7-9,TRBJ2-1,TGTGCCAGCAGCTCCCCAACTAGCGGGGGCCTCAATGAGCAGTTCTTC,CASSSPTSGGLNEQFF
NA,NA,TRBV18,TRBJ2-2,TGTGCCAGCTCACGCAGTTTCGGGGAGCTGTTTTTT,CASSRSFGELFF
TRBD2,NA,TRBV27,TRBJ2-1,TGTGCCAGCAGTTTACTAGCGGAGACTTACAATGAGCAGTTCTTC,CASSLLAETYNEQFF
TRBD2,many,TRBV12-3/TRBV12-4,TRBJ2-1,TGTGCCAGCAGTAGGACTAGCGGTTACAATGAGCAGTTCTTC,CASSRTSGYNEQFF
NA,once,TRBV29-1,TRBJ1-1,TGCAGCGTTGAAGGGGGTAACATGAACACTGAAGCTTTCTTT,CSVEGGNMNTEAFF
NA,few,TRBV7-9,TRBJ2-3,TGTGCCACCGAATGGAGCGAGATGAGCCCAGATACGCAGTATTTT,CATEWSEMSPDTQYF
NA,NA,TRBV28,TRBJ1-4,TGTGCCAGCAGTTTACCCAGGACCGACCCTAATGAAAAACTGTTTTTT,CASSLPRTDPNEKLFF
NA,NA,TRBV5-1,TRBJ2-7,TGCACCAGCAGCTTGGCTGTTTCGGGCAACTCCTACGAGCAGTACTTC,CTSSLAVSGNSYEQYF
TRBD1,NA,TRBV7-8,TRBJ2-1,TGTGCCAGCAGCACCCCGGGACAGGGAAATGAGCAGTTCTTC,CASSTPGQGNEQFF
NA,NA,TRBV10-3,TRBJ2-3,TGTGCCATCAGTGACCCCGGGGGCGCGGATACGCAGTATTTT,CAISDPGGADTQYF
NA,NA,TRBV4-2,TRBJ2-2,TGTGCCAGCAGCCAAGAGGAGGGACACCGCACCGGGGAGCTGTTTTTT,CASSQEEGHRTGELFF
NA,NA,TRBV10-2,TRBJ2-7,TGCGCCAGCAGTGAGTTAGGGTACGAGCAGTACTTC,CASSELGYEQYF
NA,NA,TRBV18,TRBJ1-4,TGTGCCAGCTCATCGACGGAAGGCTTGACTAATGAAAAACTGTTTTTT,CASSSTEGLTNEKLFF
NA,NA,TRBV7-9,TRBJ2-7,TGTGCCAGCGGTCTGGCGTCGTACGAGCAGTACTTC,CASGLASYEQYF
TRBD1,few,TRBV7-9,TRBJ1-2,TGTGCCAGCAGCCTCCCGACAGGGGAGAACGGCTACACCTTC,CASSLPTGENGYTF
NA,NA,TRBV29-1,TRBJ2-7,TGCAGCGTTGCAGGGAGCTCCTACGAGCAGTACTTC,CSVAGSSYEQYF
NA,NA,TRBV5-6,TRBJ2-1,TGTGCCAGCAGCGCCCCCGGTTCCTACAATGAGCAGTTCTTC,CASSAPGSYNEQFF
NA,few,TRBV6-2/TRBV6-3,TRBJ1-1,TGTGCCAGCAGTTCGGTCAGAATCATGAACACTGAAGCTTTCTTT,CASSSVRIMNTEAFF
NA,few,TRBV7-8,TRBJ1-1,TGTGCCAGCAGCTTACCGTACGGGGGCACTGAAGCTTTCTTT,CASSLPYGGTEAFF
TRBD2,NA,TRBV27,TRBJ2-5,TGTGCCAGCAGTTTATCTGGACTAGCGGGGGGTAAGGAGACCCAGTACTTC,CASSLSGLAGGKETQYF
NA,NA,TRBV24-1,TRBJ2-6,TGTGCCACCAGTGCCCACACCTTTGAGGCCTCTGGGGCCAACGTCCTGACTTTC,CATSAHTFEASGANVLTF
NA,NA,TRBV6-2/TRBV6-3,TRBJ2-7,TGTGCCAGCAGTTACTCTCCCACGAGCCGGACCTCCTACGAGCAGTACTTC,CASSYSPTSRTSYEQYF
NA,once,TRBV28,TRBJ2-7,TGTGCCAGCAGTTTGGCCGGTTGGGCCTACGAGCAGTACTTC,CASSLAGWAYEQYF
TRBD2,few,TRBV20-1,TRBJ2-3,TGCAGTGCGGATACTAGCGGGAGCAGTCAAGATACGCAGTATTTT,CSADTSGSSQDTQYF
TRBD1,NA,TRBV20-1,TRBJ1-2,TGCAGTGCTCGAATAAACAGGGGTGGCTACACCTTC,CSARINRGGYTF
TRBD2,many,TRBV3-1,TRBJ2-1,TGTGCCAGCAGCCAAGATTACGGACTAGCGGAAAACAATGAGCAGTTCTTC,CASSQDYGLAENNEQFF
NA,few,TRBV3-1,TRBJ1-1,TGTGCCAGCAGCCATTCAGGGGTGGGGAACACTGAAGCTTTCTTT,CASSHSGVGNTEAFF
NA,few,TRBV11-3,TRBJ2-2,TGTGCCAGCAGCTCCCGGGAACGGAACACCGGGGAGCTGTTTTTT,CASSSRERNTGELFF
NA,NA,TRBV27,TRBJ2-1,TGTGCCAGCAGTTCCGGGACCACCTACAATGAGCAGTTCTTC,CASSSGTTYNEQFF
NA,NA,TRBV15,TRBJ2-7,TGTGCCACCAGCCAGGGATTTGGGTCCTACGAGCAGTACTTC,CATSQGFGSYEQYF